Here is one T cell receptor (beta chain) with its context. Antigen specificity is unknown. CDR3 size: 16 residues. Germline V gene data show CDR1 as SEHNR and CDR2 as FQNEAQ (reference sequence). After removal of 5 bases from V and 3 bases from J, the junction contained 10 bases not matched to a gene. The data were produced by immunoSEQ multiplex PCR, yet TCRdb's version contains in-frame clones alone and is incomplete. Of over 300 clones in the sample, roughly 87% were seen once. Repertoires were sampled repeatedly during chemoradiotherapy. These data come from a study of chemoradiotherapy in HPV16-positive cancers. Study conclusions and caveats: During treatment, candidate HPV-specific clones and E7-related motifs expanded in tumor. Only a couple of HPV16-positive patients supplied the functional HPV-specificity definition. HPV-responsive T-cell expansion during chemoradiotherapy was linked to improved recurrence-free survival in HPV16-positive patients.

The receptor's source is a human donor with HPV-associated anogenital cancer. This chain links TRBV7-9 with TRBJ1-2; 9 bases match TRBD1. Sequences were derived from tumor tissue, sampled from a patient who underwent chemoradiotherapy. Here the CDR3 reads CASSPEQWTGDYGYTF. In DNA form, the CDR3 reads TGTGCCAGCAGCCCCGAGCAATGGACAGGGGACTATGGCTACACCTTC.